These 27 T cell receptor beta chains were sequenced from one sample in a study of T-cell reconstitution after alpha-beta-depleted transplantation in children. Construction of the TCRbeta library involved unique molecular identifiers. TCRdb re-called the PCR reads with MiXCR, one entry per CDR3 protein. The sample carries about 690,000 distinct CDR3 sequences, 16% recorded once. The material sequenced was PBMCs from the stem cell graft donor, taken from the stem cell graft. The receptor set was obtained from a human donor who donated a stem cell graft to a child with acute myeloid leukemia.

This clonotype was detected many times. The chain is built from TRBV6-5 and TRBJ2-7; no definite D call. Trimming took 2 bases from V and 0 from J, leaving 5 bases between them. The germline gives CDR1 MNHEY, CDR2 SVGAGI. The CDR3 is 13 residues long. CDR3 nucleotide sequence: TGTGCCAGCAGTTACGACCCCTCCTACGAGCAGTACTTC. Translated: CASSYDPSYEQYF.

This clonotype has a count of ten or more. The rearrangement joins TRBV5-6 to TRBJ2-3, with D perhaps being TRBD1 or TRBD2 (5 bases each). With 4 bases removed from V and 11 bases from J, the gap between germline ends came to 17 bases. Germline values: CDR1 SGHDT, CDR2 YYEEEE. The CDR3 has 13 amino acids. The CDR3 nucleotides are TGTGCCAGCAGCAAGACTGGGGGTGAAAAGCAGTATTTT. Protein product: CASSKTGGEKQYF. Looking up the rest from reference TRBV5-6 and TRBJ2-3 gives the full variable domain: DAGVTQSPTHLIKTRGQQVTLRCSPKSGHDTVSWYQQALGQGPQFIFQYYEEEERQRGNFPDRFSGHQFPNYSSELNVNALLLGDSALYLCASSKTGGEKQYFGPGTRLTVL.

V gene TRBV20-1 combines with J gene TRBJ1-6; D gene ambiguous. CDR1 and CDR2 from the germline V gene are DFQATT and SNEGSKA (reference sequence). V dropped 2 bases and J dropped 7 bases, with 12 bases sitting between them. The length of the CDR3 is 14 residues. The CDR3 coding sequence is TGCAGTGCTAGAACTATGACGGGGAATTCACCCCTCCACTTT. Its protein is CSARTMTGNSPLHF.

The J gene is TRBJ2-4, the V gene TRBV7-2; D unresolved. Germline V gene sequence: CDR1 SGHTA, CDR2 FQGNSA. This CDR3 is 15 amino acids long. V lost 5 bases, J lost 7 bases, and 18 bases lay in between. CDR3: CASSPLGSGGNIQYF. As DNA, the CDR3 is TGTGCCAGCAGCCCACTCGGGTCGGGTGGTAACATTCAGTACTTC.

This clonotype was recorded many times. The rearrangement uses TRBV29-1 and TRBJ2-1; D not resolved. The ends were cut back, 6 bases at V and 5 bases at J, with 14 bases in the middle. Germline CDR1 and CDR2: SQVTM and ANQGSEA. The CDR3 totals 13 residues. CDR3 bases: TGCAGCGTGCTGCCAAGCGACCACAATGAGCAGTTCTTC. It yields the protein CSVLPSDHNEQFF.

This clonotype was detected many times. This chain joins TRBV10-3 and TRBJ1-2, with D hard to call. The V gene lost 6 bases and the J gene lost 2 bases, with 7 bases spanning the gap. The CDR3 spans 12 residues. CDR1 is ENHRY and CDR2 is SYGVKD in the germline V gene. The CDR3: CAIRKDNYGYTF. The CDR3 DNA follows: TGTGCCATCAGGAAGGACAACTATGGCTACACCTTC.

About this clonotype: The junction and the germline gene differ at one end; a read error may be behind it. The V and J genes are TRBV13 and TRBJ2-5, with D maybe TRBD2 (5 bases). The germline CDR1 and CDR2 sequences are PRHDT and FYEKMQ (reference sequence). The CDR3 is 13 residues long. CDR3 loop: CVSKSGLEETQYF. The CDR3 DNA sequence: TGTGTCAGCAAATCGGGGTTAGAGGAGACCCAGTACTTC.

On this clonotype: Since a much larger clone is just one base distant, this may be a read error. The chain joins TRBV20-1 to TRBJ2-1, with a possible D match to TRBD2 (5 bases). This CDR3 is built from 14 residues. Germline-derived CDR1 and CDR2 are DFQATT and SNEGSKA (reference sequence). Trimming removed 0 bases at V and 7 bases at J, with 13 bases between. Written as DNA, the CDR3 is TGCAGTGCTAGAGATCAATCCAGGAGGAATGAGCAGTTCTTC. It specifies CSARDQSRRNEQFF.

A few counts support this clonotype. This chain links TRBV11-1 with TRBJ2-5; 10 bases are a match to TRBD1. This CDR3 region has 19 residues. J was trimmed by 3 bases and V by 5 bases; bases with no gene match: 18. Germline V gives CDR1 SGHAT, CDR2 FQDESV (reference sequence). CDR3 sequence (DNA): TGTGCCAGCAGCGCCGCCGGGACAGGGGCCCTTTCTACCAAAGAGACCCAGTACTTC. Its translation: CASSAAGTGALSTKETQYF. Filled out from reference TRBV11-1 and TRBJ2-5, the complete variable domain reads EAEVAQSPRYKITEKSQAVAFWCDPISGHATLYWYRQILGQGPELLVQFQDESVVDDSQLPKDRFSAERLKGVDSTLKIQPAELGDSAMYLCASSAAGTGALSTKETQYFGPGTRLLVL.

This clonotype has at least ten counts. This CDR3 reads CSAPQGRRSNQPQHF. The CDR3 bases are TGCAGTGCTCCACAGGGTCGAAGGAGCAATCAGCCCCAGCATTTT. The rearrangement links TRBV20-1 to TRBJ1-5; a possible D gene is TRBD1 (6 bases). V lost 5 bases and J lost 1, with 15 bases in between. This CDR3 is 15 amino acids long. The germline V gene encodes CDR1 DFQATT and CDR2 SNEGSKA (reference sequence).

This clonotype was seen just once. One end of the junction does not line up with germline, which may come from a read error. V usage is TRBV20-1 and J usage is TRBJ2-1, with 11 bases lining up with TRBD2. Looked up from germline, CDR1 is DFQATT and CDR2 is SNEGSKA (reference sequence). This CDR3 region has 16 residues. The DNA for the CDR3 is TGCTGTGCTAGAGATCTCGGGCTAGCGGGGGGTGGAGAGCAGTTCTTC. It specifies CCARDLGLAGGGEQFF.

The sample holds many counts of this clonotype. The CDR3 nucleotides read TGTGCCAGCAGTTCGGACAGTGGGAGCAATCAGCCCCAGCATTTT. It translates to CASSSDSGSNQPQHF. The chain uses TRBV12-3 or TRBV12-4 and TRBJ1-5, with D maybe TRBD1 (6 bases). The germline V and J ends were trimmed by 4 bases and 1 base, with 11 bases remaining between them. This CDR3 region has 15 residues.

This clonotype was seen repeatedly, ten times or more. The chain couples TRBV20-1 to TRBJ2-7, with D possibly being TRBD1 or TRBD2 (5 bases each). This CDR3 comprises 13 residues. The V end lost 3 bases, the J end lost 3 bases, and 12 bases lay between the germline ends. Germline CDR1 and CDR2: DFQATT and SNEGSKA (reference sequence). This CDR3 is CSASEGLFYEQYF. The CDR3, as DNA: TGCAGTGCTAGTGAGGGGCTCTTCTACGAGCAGTACTTC.

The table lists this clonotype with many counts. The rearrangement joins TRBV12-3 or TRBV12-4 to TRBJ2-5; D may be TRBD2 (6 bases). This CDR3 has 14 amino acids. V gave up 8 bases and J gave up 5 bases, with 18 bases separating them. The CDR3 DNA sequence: TGTGCCAGCCGCGGAGAAGCGGGTGGGGAGACCCAGTACTTC. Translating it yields CASRGEAGGETQYF.

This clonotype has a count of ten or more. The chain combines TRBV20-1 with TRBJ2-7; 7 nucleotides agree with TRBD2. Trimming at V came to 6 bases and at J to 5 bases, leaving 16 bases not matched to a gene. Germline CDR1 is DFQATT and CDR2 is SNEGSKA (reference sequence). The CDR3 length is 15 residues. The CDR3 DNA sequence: TGCAGTGCCCCTACTAGCGAGGCTGTAGGTCACGAGCAGTACTTC. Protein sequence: CSAPTSEAVGHEQYF.

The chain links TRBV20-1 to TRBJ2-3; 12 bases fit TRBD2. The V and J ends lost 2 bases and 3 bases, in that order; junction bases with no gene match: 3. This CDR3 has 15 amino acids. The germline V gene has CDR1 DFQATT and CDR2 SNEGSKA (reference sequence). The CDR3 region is CSARYTSGGTDTQYF. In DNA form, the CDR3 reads TGCAGTGCTAGATATACTAGCGGGGGGACAGATACGCAGTATTTT.

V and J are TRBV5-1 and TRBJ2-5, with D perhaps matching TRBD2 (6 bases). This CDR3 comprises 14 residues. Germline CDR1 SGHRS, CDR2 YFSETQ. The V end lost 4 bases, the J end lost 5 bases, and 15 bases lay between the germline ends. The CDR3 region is CASSGGLPRETQYF. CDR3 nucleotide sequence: TGCGCCAGCAGCGGGGGACTTCCTCGCGAGACCCAGTACTTC. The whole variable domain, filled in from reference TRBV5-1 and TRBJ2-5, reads KAGVTQTPRYLIKTRGQQVTLSCSPISGHRSVSWYQQTPGQGLQFLFEYFSETQRNKGNFPGRFSGRQFSNSRSEMNVSTLELGDSALYLCASSGGLPRETQYFGPGTRLLVL.

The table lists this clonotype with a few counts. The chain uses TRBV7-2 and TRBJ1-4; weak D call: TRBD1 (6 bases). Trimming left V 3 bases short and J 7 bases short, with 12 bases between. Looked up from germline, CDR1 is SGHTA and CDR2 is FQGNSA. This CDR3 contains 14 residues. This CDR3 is CASSLFGGFEKLFF. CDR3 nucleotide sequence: TGTGCCAGCAGCTTGTTCGGGGGCTTTGAAAAACTGTTTTTT.

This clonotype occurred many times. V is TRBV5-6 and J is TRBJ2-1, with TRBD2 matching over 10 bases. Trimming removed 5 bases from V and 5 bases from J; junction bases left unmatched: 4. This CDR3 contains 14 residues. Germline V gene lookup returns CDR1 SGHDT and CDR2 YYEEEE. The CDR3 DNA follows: TGTGCCAGCAGTTTTAGCGGGGGGCACAATGAGCAGTTCTTC. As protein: CASSFSGGHNEQFF.

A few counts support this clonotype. The CDR3 coding sequence is TGTGCCAGCAGCTTAGTCCAGGGGATCGCGGCTAATGAAAAACTGTTTTTT. As protein: CASSLVQGIAANEKLFF. The V and J genes are TRBV7-9 and TRBJ1-4, with D possibly TRBD1 on 6 matching bases. V lost 1 base and J 3 bases, leaving 15 bases between the germline ends. Germline CDR1 is SEHNR and CDR2 is FQNEAQ (reference sequence). The CDR3 extends over 17 amino acids.

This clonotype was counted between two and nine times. The CDR3 sequence: CATSTEGQETQYF. The DNA for the CDR3 is TGTGCCACCAGCACTGAGGGGCAAGAGACCCAGTACTTC. V gene TRBV15 combines with J gene TRBJ2-5, with D perhaps being TRBD1 or TRBD2 (5 bases each). CDR3 length: 13 residues. Germline V gene sequence: CDR1 LNHNV, CDR2 YYDKDF (reference sequence). Trimming shortened V by 4 bases and J by 2 bases, and 8 bases separated the two germline ends. The full variable domain, its missing parts supplied by reference TRBV15 and TRBJ2-5, is DAMVIQNPRYQVTQFGKPVTLSCSQTLNHNVMYWYQQKSSQAPKLLFHYYDKDFNNEADTPDNFQSRRPNTSFCFLDIRSPGLGDTAMYLCATSTEGQETQYFGPGTRLLVL.

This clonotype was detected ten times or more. CDR3 DNA sequence: TGTGCCAGCAGCTTATTTTACCGGAGGTTGGGGGAACACAATGAGCAGTTCTTC. As protein: CASSLFYRRLGEHNEQFF. The chain carries TRBV5-6 and TRBJ2-1; tentatively, D is TRBD1 or TRBD2 (5 bases each). The CDR3 spans 18 residues. V lost 2 bases and J 5 bases, leaving 23 bases between the germline ends. Germline CDR1 SGHDT, CDR2 YYEEEE.

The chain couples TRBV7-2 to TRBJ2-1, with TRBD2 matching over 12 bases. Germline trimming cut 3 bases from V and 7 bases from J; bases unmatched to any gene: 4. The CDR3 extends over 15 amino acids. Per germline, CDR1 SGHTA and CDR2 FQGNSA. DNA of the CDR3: TGTGCCAGCAGCTTTCAACTAGCGGGGGGAAATGAGCAGTTCTTC. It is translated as CASSFQLAGGNEQFF.

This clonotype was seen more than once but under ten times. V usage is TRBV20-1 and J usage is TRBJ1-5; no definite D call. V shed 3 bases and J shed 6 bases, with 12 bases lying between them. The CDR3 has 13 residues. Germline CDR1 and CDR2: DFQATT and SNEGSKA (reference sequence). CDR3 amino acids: CSASVRARQPQHF. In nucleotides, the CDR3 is TGCAGTGCTAGTGTCCGAGCCCGTCAGCCCCAGCATTTT.

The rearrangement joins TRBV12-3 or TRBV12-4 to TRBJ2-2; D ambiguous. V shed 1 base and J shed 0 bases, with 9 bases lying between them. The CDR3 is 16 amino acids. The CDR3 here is CASSLVLVANTGELFF. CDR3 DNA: TGTGCCAGCAGTTTAGTACTCGTTGCGAACACCGGGGAGCTGTTTTTT.

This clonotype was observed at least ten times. The CDR3 loop is CSARVGSLPSNEKLFF. The CDR3 coding sequence is TGCAGTGCTAGAGTCGGATCCTTACCTTCTAATGAAAAACTGTTTTTT. The rearrangement links TRBV20-1 to TRBJ1-4; D is unresolved. The CDR3 runs 16 residues. Germline CDR1 DFQATT, CDR2 SNEGSKA (reference sequence). V was trimmed by 1 base and J by 3 bases, leaving 15 bases between them.

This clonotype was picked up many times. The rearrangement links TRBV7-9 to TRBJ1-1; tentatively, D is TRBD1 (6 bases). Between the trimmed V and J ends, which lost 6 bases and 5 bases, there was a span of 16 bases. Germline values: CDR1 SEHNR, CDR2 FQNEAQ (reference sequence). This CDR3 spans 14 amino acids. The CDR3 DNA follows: TGTGCCAGCAGACGTCAGGGGACCGGTACTGAAGCTTTCTTT. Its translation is CASRRQGTGTEAFF. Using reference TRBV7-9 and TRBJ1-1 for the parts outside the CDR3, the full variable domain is DTGVSQNPRHKITKRGQNVTFRCDPISEHNRLYWYRQTLGQGPEFLTYFQNEAQLEKSRLLSDRFSAERPKGSFSTLEIQRTEQGDSAMYLCASRRQGTGTEAFFGQGTRLTVV.